The clone carrying this T cell receptor beta chain showed up just a few times. Its antigen is unidentified. This sample was taken from a study of CD8 T cells in Susac syndrome. The study's findings and limits: Regarding the TCR sequencing and HLA analysis, the study admitted that a relatively small number of individuals were involved.

The germline gives CDR1 SGHNT, CDR2 YYREEE (reference sequence). The CDR3 runs to 15 residues. Trimming pared 4 bases from V and 0 bases from J, leaving 10 bases between. Blood CD8+ and CD4+ T cells underwent high-throughput TCR beta sequencing. RNA in amounts of roughly 0.5 to 1 ug was reverse transcribed with random hexamers. An immunoSEQ multiplex PCR generated amplified TCR beta CDR3 products spanning 54 Vbeta and 13 Jbeta. TCRdb ran MiXCR on the immunoSEQ multiplex PCR reads and lists one entry per CDR3 protein. The data show around 280,000 distinct CDR3 sequences, with about 91% seen just once and less than 0.08% held by the top ten.

The TCR was taken from a human donor with multiple sclerosis. The V and J genes are TRBV5-4 and TRBJ2-2, with D perhaps given as TRBD1 or TRBD2 (6 bases each). Sequences were obtained from CD4+ T cells from PBMCs. The CDR3 loop is CASSPRGPNTGELFF. The CDR3 coding sequence is TGTGCCAGCAGCCCCCGGGGGCCGAACACCGGGGAGCTGTTTTTT.